The source of this T cell receptor (beta chain) is a study of blood T cell repertoires in COVID-19. The overall study: The samples span acute and convalescent COVID-19 from the United States, Italy and Spain. PBMCs, B-cell-depleted T cells, or T cells provided the cDNA or gDNA that made up the material.

Authors' data handling: Quantification of nucleated cells was approximated via reference gene primer amplification. Produced via immunoSEQ multiplex PCR; TCRdb's table is partial and in-frame only. V and J calls and clone size come straight from that table; D and trimming were deduced from the DNA. The data contain under 75,000 clones, roughly 88% of them singletons. In germline, CDR1 is MGHDK, CDR2 SYGVNS. CDR3 size: 15 residues. With 3 bases removed from V and 7 bases from J, the gap between germline ends came to 13 bases. This TCR was recovered from a young man with acute or convalescent COVID-19. V gene TRBV25-1 combines with J gene TRBJ1-6; no definite D call. The sequenced sample consisted of peripheral blood. This chain's CDR3 is CASSDNVVRNSPLHF. Written as DNA, the CDR3 is TGTGCCAGCAGTGACAACGTGGTGCGAAATTCACCCCTCCACTTT.